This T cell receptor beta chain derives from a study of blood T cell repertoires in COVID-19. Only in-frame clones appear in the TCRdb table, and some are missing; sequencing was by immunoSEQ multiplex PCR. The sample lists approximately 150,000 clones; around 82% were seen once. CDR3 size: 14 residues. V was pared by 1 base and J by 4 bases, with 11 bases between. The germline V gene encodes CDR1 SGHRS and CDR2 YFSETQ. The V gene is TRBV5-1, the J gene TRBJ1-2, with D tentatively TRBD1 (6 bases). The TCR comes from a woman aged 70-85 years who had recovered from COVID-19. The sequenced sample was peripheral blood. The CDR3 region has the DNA TGCGCCAGCAGCTTGACAAGACAGGCCTATGGCTACACCTTC. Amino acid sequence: CASSLTRQAYGYTF. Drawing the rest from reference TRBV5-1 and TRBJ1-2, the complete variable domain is KAGVTQTPRYLIKTRGQQVTLSCSPISGHRSVSWYQQTPGQGLQFLFEYFSETQRNKGNFPGRFSGRQFSNSRSEMNVSTLELGDSALYLCASSLTRQAYGYTFGSGTRLTVV.